This paragraph reports one T cell receptor beta chain. Primers used in a second PCR of about 6 to 11 cycles were a sample-barcoded 5' primer and a J-beta primer mix. TCRdb fed the 5' RACE reads into MiXCR, producing one record per CDR3 protein. The sample has about 680,000 distinct CDR3 sequences; around 45% are singletons. The source of the sample is a study of blood T cells in healthy people across ages. As for the study in general: Roughly one uniquely barcoded beta molecule per two T cells was captured.

CDR3 length: 16 amino acids. V was clipped by 1 base and J by 2 bases, with 14 bases between them. Germline V gene sequence: CDR1 LNHNV, CDR2 YYDKDF (reference sequence). Donor samples were obtained from healthy Caucasian individuals from Russia, aged roughly 6 to 90. Researchers isolated at least 6 million PBMCs per sample. The sequenced material came from blood. This chain joins TRBV15 and TRBJ2-5; D is possibly TRBD1 or TRBD2 (6 bases each). The sequence derives from a woman aged 55-70 years in good health. This CDR3 reads CATSRARRGEQETQYF. CDR3 in DNA: TGTGCCACCAGCAGAGCTCGGAGGGGGGAACAAGAGACCCAGTACTTC. The full variable domain, rest sourced from reference TRBV15 and TRBJ2-5, is DAMVIQNPRYQVTQFGKPVTLSCSQTLNHNVMYWYQQKSSQAPKLLFHYYDKDFNNEADTPDNFQSRRPNTSFCFLDIRSPGLGDTAMYLCATSRARRGEQETQYFGPGTRLLVL.